One and the same sample provided the 21 T cell receptor beta chains below, sequenced in a study of T cells in Graves' hyperthyroidism and ophthalmopathy (dated by TCRdb to between 2017 and 2020). Preparation of the library involved multiplex PCR. TCRdb lists the instrument as Illumina HiSeq 2000. TCR beta CDR3 regions were amplified from RNA transcripts. For the first round of RT-PCR on the TCR CDR3, the HTBI primer set was used together with the Qiagen OneStep RT-PCR kit. The raw public data were reprocessed by TCRdb itself: fastp quality trimming at Q25, MiXCR clonotype calling, in-frame beta chains only. Entries are consolidated by CDR3 protein sequence, retaining the most common genes and DNA. The sample contains a few hundred thousand distinct CDR3 sequences, roughly 25% of them found a single time. The ten biggest clones cover around 67% of the sample. The sample was blood. The receptor set was obtained from a man aged 50 or older with Graves' hyperthyroidism.

The chain employs TRBV11-1 and TRBJ2-7; TRBD2 might be the D (5 bases). V was clipped by 3 bases and J by 4 bases, with 10 bases between them. The V gene's germline CDR1 is SGHAT and CDR2 FQDESV (reference sequence). This CDR3 is built from 13 residues. CDR3 DNA sequence: TGTGCCAGCAGCTTTGGAGGTGAATACGAGCAGTACTTC. It yields the protein CASSFGGEYEQYF.

The V call is TRBV7-6, the J call TRBJ2-7; the D gene could be TRBD1 or TRBD2 (5 bases each). Germline V gene sequence: CDR1 SGHVS, CDR2 FNYEAQ. This CDR3 region has 15 residues. Deletions cut 1 base from V and 3 bases from J, with 13 bases between. CDR3 nucleotide sequence: TGTGCCAGCAGCTTAGAAGGGACCACGCGCTACGAGCAGTACTTC. Protein sequence: CASSLEGTTRYEQYF.

The V call is TRBV6-1, the J call TRBJ1-1, with D perhaps matching TRBD1 (5 bases). Trimming pared 7 bases from V and 1 base from J, leaving 13 bases between. This CDR3 has 14 amino acids. Germline assignment: CDR1 MNHNS and CDR2 SASEGT. The CDR3 DNA reads TGTGCCAGCAAACTCCAGGGCGCGAACACTGAAGCTTTCTTT. This codes for CASKLQGANTEAFF.

This clonotype was recorded at least ten times. The V and J genes are TRBV6-1 and TRBJ2-3, with D possibly TRBD2 on 7 matching bases. V dropped 5 bases and J dropped 1 base, with 13 bases sitting between them. Germline-derived CDR1 and CDR2 are MNHNS and SASEGT. The CDR3 sequence is 15 residues long. CDR3 bases: TGTGCCAGCAGTTTAGGGGGGGGCCGCACAGATACGCAGTATTTT. Translating gives CASSLGGGRTDTQYF.

The chain links TRBV6-1 to TRBJ2-1; D unresolved. Germline CDR1 reads MNHNS; CDR2 reads SASEGT. The CDR3 totals 16 residues. Trimming removed 6 bases from V and 9 bases from J, with 24 bases in between. The CDR3 coding sequence is TGTGCCAGCAGCAGCGTATCGTATACCCCTAACGTTGAGCAGTTCTTC. Translation: CASSSVSYTPNVEQFF.

This clonotype appeared many times. This sequence joins TRBV12-3 or TRBV12-4 and TRBJ1-2, with 8 nucleotides matching TRBD1. The length of the CDR3 is 14 residues. J lost 4 bases, V lost 6 bases, and 7 bases had no gene match. CDR3 in DNA: TGTGCCAGCAGCCGTCAGGGGGCAGCCTATGGCTACACCTTC. As protein: CASSRQGAAYGYTF.

This clonotype was detected only a few times. The chain is built from TRBV20-1 and TRBJ1-6; maybe TRBD1 (5 bases). CDR1 and CDR2 (germline): DFQATT, SNEGSKA (reference sequence). CDR3 length equals 13 residues. The ends were cut back, 4 bases at V and 6 bases at J, with 10 bases in the middle. The CDR3 DNA is TGCAGTGCTAAGGACATGGCTAATTCACCCCTCCACTTT. Its protein product is CSAKDMANSPLHF.

This clonotype occurred a few times. V and J are TRBV7-3 and TRBJ2-1; perhaps TRBD2 as D (6 bases). With 3 bases removed from V and 0 bases from J, the gap between germline ends came to 15 bases. The CDR3 is 17 amino acids. Germline CDR1 and CDR2: SGHTA and FQGTGA. DNA for the CDR3: TGTGCCAGCAGCTTGCGGGACCCCGCGGGCTCCTACAATGAGCAGTTCTTC. The encoded protein is CASSLRDPAGSYNEQFF.

The V gene is TRBV30, the J gene TRBJ2-3; 9 bases are a match to TRBD1. Germline values: CDR1 GTSNPN, CDR2 SVGIG (reference sequence). There are 16 residues in the CDR3. Trimming removed 4 bases from V and 6 bases from J; junction bases left unmatched: 14. The CDR3 bases are TGTGCCTGGACTGCGCGGGGGACAGGGTGGATGGATACGCAGTATTTT. Protein product: CAWTARGTGWMDTQYF.

This clonotype showed up many times. The CDR3 coding sequence is TGCGCCAGCAGCTCGCTGGATGGTGATGATACGCAGTATTTT. It codes for CASSSLDGDDTQYF. V gene TRBV5-1 combines with J gene TRBJ2-3; D is ambiguous. The V gene's germline CDR1 is SGHRS and CDR2 YFSETQ. V shed 3 bases and J shed 6 bases, with 14 bases lying between them. The length of the CDR3 is 14 residues. Supplemented by reference TRBV5-1 and TRBJ2-3, the full variable domain reads KAGVTQTPRYLIKTRGQQVTLSCSPISGHRSVSWYQQTPGQGLQFLFEYFSETQRNKGNFPGRFSGRQFSNSRSEMNVSTLELGDSALYLCASSSLDGDDTQYFGPGTRLTVL.

This clonotype is a singleton in its sample. V and J are TRBV11-2 and TRBJ2-7; 14 nucleotides align to TRBD2. Germline assignment: CDR1 SGHAT and CDR2 FQNNGV. The CDR3 runs 18 residues. V dropped 0 bases and J dropped 1; count of bases not matched to a gene: 5. DNA of the CDR3: TGTGCCAGCAGCTTAGAAGGGACTAGCGGGAGCCAATCCTACGAGCAGTACTTC. Translation: CASSLEGTSGSQSYEQYF.

This rearrangement joins TRBV6-1 to TRBJ1-5; D unresolved. Germline assignment: CDR1 MNHNS and CDR2 SASEGT. Trimming took off 4 bases at V and 0 bases at J, with 10 bases between the two ends. This CDR3 region has 15 residues. CDR3: CASSGKSYSNQPQHF. The CDR3 DNA sequence: TGTGCCAGCAGTGGAAAGAGTTATAGCAATCAGCCCCAGCATTTT.

In the case of this clonotype: Given a much more abundant clone one base away, this may be a read error. V and J are TRBV6-2 or TRBV6-3 and TRBJ1-1; maybe TRBD1 (5 bases). Germline CDR1 and CDR2: MNHEY and SVGEGT. There are 14 residues in the CDR3. DNA of the CDR3: TGTGCCAGCAGTTACTCGGGGGAGAACGCTGAAGCTTTCTTT. It is translated as CASSYSGENAEAFF.

This clonotype was seen ten or more times. V usage is TRBV20-1 and J usage is TRBJ2-5; D ambiguous. V was trimmed by 0 bases and J by 4 bases, leaving 12 bases between them. Germline V CDR1 and CDR2: DFQATT, SNEGSKA (reference sequence). The CDR3 contains 14 residues. The CDR3 DNA is TGCAGTGCTAGAGATGGGTTTACGGGAGAGACCCAGTACTTC. It is translated as CSARDGFTGETQYF.

This clonotype was observed a few times. The V gene is TRBV7-8, the J gene TRBJ1-6, with D unresolved. The CDR3 has 13 residues. The germline V gene encodes CDR1 SGHVS and CDR2 FQNEAQ. Trimming took off 7 bases at V and 14 bases at J, with 18 bases between the two ends. The CDR3 region has the DNA TGTGCCAGCAAAGGGATTTCGGGATCATCCCTCCACTTT. Translated: CASKGISGSSLHF.

This clonotype came up a few times. A read error may explain this, as a much larger clone is one base away. The gene calls are TRBV28 and TRBJ2-3, with D unresolved. This CDR3 is built from 16 residues. In germline, CDR1 is MDHEN, CDR2 SYDVKM. Trimming left V 4 bases short and J 5 bases short, with 19 bases between. For the CDR3, the DNA is TGTGCCAGCAGTTCTGCCTCCCGTGCGACGGGAGATACGCAGTATTTT. Its translation is CASSSASRATGDTQYF. The whole variable domain, filled in from reference TRBV28 and TRBJ2-3, reads DVKVTQSSRYLVKRTGEKVFLECVQDMDHENMFWYRQDPGLGLRLIYFSYDVKMKEKGDIPEGYSVSREKKERFSLILESASTNQTSMYLCASSSASRATGDTQYFGPGTRLTVL.

J is TRBJ2-2 and V is TRBV18; D gene uncertain. The germline V gene encodes CDR1 KGHSH and CDR2 LQKENI. Trimming took off 3 bases at V and 1 base at J, with 6 bases between the two ends. The CDR3 extends over 14 amino acids. CDR3 amino acids: CASSPLGNTGELFF. The CDR3 DNA reads TGTGCCAGCTCACCGCTGGGGAACACCGGGGAGCTGTTTTTT.

This clonotype was recorded a few times. Here the CDR3 DNA reads TGTGCCAGCAGTTTATCTGGCGGGGCTTCCTACAATGAGCAGTTCTTC. It is translated as CASSLSGGASYNEQFF. The chain combines TRBV28 with TRBJ2-1; a weak D match, TRBD2 (6 bases). V gave up 1 base and J gave up 1 base, with 11 bases separating them. Germline-derived CDR1 and CDR2 are MDHEN and SYDVKM. This CDR3 is 16 amino acids long.

This clonotype came up many times. The chain links TRBV11-2 to TRBJ2-1; unclear D gene. V lost 2 bases and J lost 2, with 10 bases in between. The germline CDR1 and CDR2 sequences are SGHAT and FQNNGV. The CDR3 covers 15 residues. The CDR3: CASSLQRFTYNEQFF. DNA of the CDR3: TGTGCCAGCAGCTTACAGCGCTTCACCTACAATGAGCAGTTCTTC.

The sample holds a few counts of this clonotype. The chain couples TRBV9 to TRBJ2-2; D possibly uses TRBD1 or TRBD2 (5 bases each). The germline V gene has CDR1 SGDLS and CDR2 YYNGEE. The CDR3 has 15 amino acids. V was shortened by 4 bases and J by 4 bases, with 14 bases between the two germline ends. As DNA, the CDR3 is TGTGCCAGCAGCCTCAATGCGAGGGGCACCGGGGAGCTGTTTTTT. Residues: CASSLNARGTGELFF.

This clonotype was counted at least ten times. This chain links TRBV7-9 with TRBJ2-5; D may be TRBD2 (5 bases). The CDR3 spans 16 residues. Per the germline V gene, CDR1 is SEHNR and CDR2 is FQNEAQ (reference sequence). V was clipped by 0 bases and J by 0 bases, with 11 bases between them. CDR3 coding DNA: TGTGCCAGCAGCTTAGCCGGCGGGTTGTACCAAGAGACCCAGTACTTC. Its translation: CASSLAGGLYQETQYF.